This TCR beta chain was recovered during a study of OX40 agonist ivuxolimab in advanced cancers. Background for the entire study: The costimulatory receptor OX40 (CD134) was targeted by ivuxolimab, a fully human IgG2 agonistic monoclonal antibody. A male proportion of around 80% and a mean age of around 60 years, ranging from about 20 to 80, were recorded for the dose-escalation cohort. The paper covers the monotherapy dose-escalation part of the phase I ivuxolimab trial, which included N of about 50 patients. Intravenous ivuxolimab was administered to patients every 2 weeks at six dose levels: 0.01, 0.1, 0.3, 1.5, 3 and 10 mg/kg. Partial responses were achieved by three dose-escalation patients, of whom one had hepatocellular carcinoma and two had cutaneous melanoma. Of the roughly 54 dose-escalation patients, hepatocellular carcinoma was present in some 19, melanoma in around 15, renal cell carcinoma in 9 and head and neck cancer in 9. The purpose of peripheral TCRbeta sequencing was to test whether ivuxolimab changed TCR sequence diversity and led to clonal T-cell expansion. Prior anti-PD-1, anti-PD-L1 or anti-CTLA-4 therapy was permitted, and 30% to 45% of dose-escalation patients had received checkpoint inhibitors.

Patients with autoimmune disease history or receiving systemic immunosuppression were excluded from the trial. Peripheral blood for TCR sequencing was drawn from every dose cohort at baseline, at cycle 4 day 1 and at cycle 7 day 1. Samples came from an open-label, multicenter, first-in-human phase I dose-escalation trial of ivuxolimab. Adults with locally advanced or metastatic head and neck squamous cell, hepatocellular, melanoma or renal cell carcinoma were enrolled in the trial. Before TCR sequencing, CD4+ T cells and CD8+ T cells were sorted from peripheral blood as separate populations. At the junction V is shortened by 3 bases and J by 3 bases; bases outside the gene matches: 5. The germline V gene supplies CDR1 KGHSH and CDR2 LQKENI. The CDR3 measures 17 amino acids from cysteine to phenylalanine. The entry retains the CDR3 DNA only, 51 bases that are in frame from base 1. Genomic DNA was isolated from the sorted cells so that the TCRbeta CDR3 region could be sequenced. TCRbeta CDR3 regions were sequenced using the immunoSEQ Assay. As stored in TCRdb, this immuneACCESS dataset retains in-frame rearrangements with V and J assigned. A fraction of the clones does not appear; measured against another copy, unresolved V genes explain less than half of the discrepancy, and the remainder lacks a known reason. A total of about 76,000 clones appear in this sample, approximately 86% of them only once. Jointly, the top ten make up roughly 1.9% of the sample.

Summary of the overall study and its limitations: Clonal expansion of both CD4+ and CD8+ blood T cells was observed from baseline to week 6 at doses 0.1 to 3.0 mg/kg. Antigen specificity was not determined for the clonally expanded peripheral T cells. Partial responders in the 0.1-3.0 mg/kg groups had among the lowest normalized peripheral clonal expansion, especially among CD8+ T cells. On average, CD8+ T cells showed more expanded clones than CD4+ T cells after ivuxolimab. Low levels of normalized T-cell clonal expansion were also seen in some patients who did not respond.

With regard to this clone: Which antigen it targets is not known. No base-level quality is on record; no much larger clone is a single base apart.

Sequencing used CD4+ or CD8+ T cells sorted from blood, obtained in a trial of the OX40 agonist ivuxolimab. The clonotype originates from an adult with an advanced solid tumor such as melanoma, head and neck, liver or kidney cancer. The rearranged chain carries TRBV18 and TRBJ2-1, with 13 junctional bases fitting TRBD2. CDR3 protein: CASSPTSGRSVYNEQFF. The DNA sequence is given as TGTGCCAGCTCACCGACTAGCGGGAGGTCGGTCTACAATGAGCAGTTCTTC. With all but the CDR3 taken from the reference TRBV18 and TRBJ2-1 genes, the full variable domain is: NAGVMQNPRHLVRRRGQEARLRCSPMKGHSHVYWYRQLPEEGLKFMVYLQKENIIDESGMPKERFSAEFPKEGPSILRIQQVVRGDSAAYFCASSPTSGRSVYNEQFFGPGTRLTVL.